The rows below give T cell receptor beta chains drawn from one sample of a study of cytomegalovirus exposure and HLA in healthy donors. The assay was immunoSEQ multiplex PCR, and TCRdb's table has in-frame clones only and misses some. The profile shows roughly 230,000 clones, around 78% of them singletons. The material sequenced was PBMCs. Every receptor here comes from a boy under 18 in good health and CMV-seronegative. Each CDR3 is given with its conserved first and last residue. D genes are given only for firm matches. Size is omitted from some rows. Given values are once, few, many or a class for expanded clones.

clone size: -; J gene: TRBJ2-5; D gene: TRBD2; V gene: TRBV5-1; CDR3 protein: CASSRGGGETQYF; CDR3 DNA: TGCGCCAGCAGCCGGGGGGGCGGGGAGACCCAGTACTTC
clone size: -; J gene: TRBJ2-2; D gene: TRBD2; V gene: TRBV6-5; CDR3 protein: CASSYSASGDTGELFF; CDR3 DNA: TGTGCCAGCAGTTACTCGGCTAGCGGGGACACCGGGGAGCTGTTTTTT
clone size: -; J gene: TRBJ2-5; D gene: TRBD2; V gene: TRBV4-2; CDR3 protein: CASSQGLVLAEQETQYF; CDR3 DNA: TGTGCCAGCAGCCAAGGTTTGGTGCTAGCGGAGCAAGAGACCCAGTACTTC
clone size: -; J gene: TRBJ2-6; D gene: TRBD1; V gene: TRBV5-6; CDR3 protein: CASSKPGQGYSGVANVLTF; CDR3 DNA: TGTGCCAGCAGCAAGCCGGGACAGGGGTATAGCGGTGTGGCCAACGTCCTGACTTTC
clone size: few; J gene: TRBJ1-5; D gene: -; V gene: TRBV6-5; CDR3 protein: CASSPQGGGQPQHF; CDR3 DNA: TGTGCCAGCAGCCCCCAGGGCGGTGGCCAGCCCCAGCATTTT
clone size: -; J gene: TRBJ1-1; D gene: -; V gene: TRBV11-3; CDR3 protein: CASSSSWARNTEAFF; CDR3 DNA: TGTGCCAGCAGCTCGTCGTGGGCCCGGAACACTGAAGCTTTCTTT
clone size: -; J gene: TRBJ2-7; D gene: TRBD2; V gene: TRBV6-1; CDR3 protein: CASSDGTSGRAREQYF; CDR3 DNA: TGTGCCAGCAGTGATGGGACTAGCGGGAGGGCGAGGGAGCAGTACTTC
clone size: -; J gene: TRBJ2-7; D gene: TRBD2; V gene: TRBV5-6; CDR3 protein: CASSTGLVSSYEQYF; CDR3 DNA: TGTGCCAGCAGCACCGGACTAGTCTCCTCCTACGAGCAGTACTTC
clone size: -; J gene: TRBJ1-3; D gene: -; V gene: TRBV4-1; CDR3 protein: CASSQAPPKLSSGNTIYF; CDR3 DNA: TGCGCCAGCAGCCAAGCTCCCCCCAAACTGAGCTCTGGAAACACCATATATTTT
clone size: -; J gene: TRBJ2-5; D gene: -; V gene: TRBV30; CDR3 protein: CAWSVPLTGEETQYF; CDR3 DNA: TGTGCCTGGAGCGTACCCCTGACGGGGGAAGAGACCCAGTACTTC
clone size: once; J gene: TRBJ2-3; D gene: TRBD2; V gene: TRBV2; CDR3 protein: CASSEAGRAADTQYF; CDR3 DNA: TGTGCCAGCAGTGAAGCGGGGAGGGCGGCAGATACGCAGTATTTT
clone size: -; J gene: TRBJ2-7; D gene: -; V gene: TRBV21-1; CDR3 protein: CASSRRGGSSHEQYF; CDR3 DNA: TGTGCCAGCAGCCGCCGCGGAGGGAGTAGCCACGAGCAGTACTTC
clone size: few; J gene: TRBJ2-5; D gene: TRBD2; V gene: TRBV9; CDR3 protein: CASSARTSARTHTLQETQYF; CDR3 DNA: TGTGCCAGCAGCGCCCGGACTAGCGCGAGGACCCATACTTTACAAGAGACCCAGTACTTC
clone size: -; J gene: TRBJ1-5; D gene: TRBD1; V gene: TRBV6-1; CDR3 protein: CASSVQGEYQPQHF; CDR3 DNA: TGTGCCAGCAGTGTCCAGGGGGAGTATCAGCCCCAGCATTTT
clone size: -; J gene: TRBJ2-7; D gene: TRBD1; V gene: TRBV5-6; CDR3 protein: CASSSDRGYEQYF; CDR3 DNA: TGTGCCAGCAGCTCGGACAGGGGTTACGAGCAGTACTTC
clone size: -; J gene: TRBJ1-2; D gene: -; V gene: TRBV19; CDR3 protein: CASSMARHGNYGYTF; CDR3 DNA: TGTGCCAGTAGTATGGCACGGCACGGGAACTATGGCTACACCTTC